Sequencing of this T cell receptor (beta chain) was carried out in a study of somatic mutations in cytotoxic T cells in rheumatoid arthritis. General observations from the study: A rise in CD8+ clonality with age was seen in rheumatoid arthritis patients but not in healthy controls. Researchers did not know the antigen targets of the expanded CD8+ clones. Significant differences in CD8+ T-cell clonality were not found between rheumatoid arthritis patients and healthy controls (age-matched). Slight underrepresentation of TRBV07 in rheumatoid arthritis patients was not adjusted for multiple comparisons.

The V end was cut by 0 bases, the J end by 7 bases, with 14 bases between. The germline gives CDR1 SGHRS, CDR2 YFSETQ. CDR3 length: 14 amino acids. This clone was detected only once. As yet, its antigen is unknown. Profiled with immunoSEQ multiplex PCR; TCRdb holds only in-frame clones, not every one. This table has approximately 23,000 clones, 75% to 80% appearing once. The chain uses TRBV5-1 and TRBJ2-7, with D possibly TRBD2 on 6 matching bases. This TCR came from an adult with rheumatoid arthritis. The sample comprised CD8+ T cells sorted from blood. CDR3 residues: CASSLAGQAGEQYF. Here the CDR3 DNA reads TGCGCCAGCAGCTTGGCGGGTCAGGCGGGGGAGCAGTACTTC.